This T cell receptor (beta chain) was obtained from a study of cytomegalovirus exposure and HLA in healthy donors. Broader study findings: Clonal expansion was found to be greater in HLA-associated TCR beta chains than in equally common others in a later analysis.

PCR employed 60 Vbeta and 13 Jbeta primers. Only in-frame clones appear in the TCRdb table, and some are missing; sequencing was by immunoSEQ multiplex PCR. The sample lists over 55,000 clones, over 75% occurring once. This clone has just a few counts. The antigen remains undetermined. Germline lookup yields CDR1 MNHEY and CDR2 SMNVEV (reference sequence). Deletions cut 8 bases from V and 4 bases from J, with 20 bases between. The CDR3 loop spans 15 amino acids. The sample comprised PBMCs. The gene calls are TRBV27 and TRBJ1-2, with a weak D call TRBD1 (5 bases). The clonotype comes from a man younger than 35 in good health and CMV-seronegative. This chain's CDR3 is CASSPHKGSTYGYTF. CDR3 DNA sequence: TGTGCCAGCTCGCCACACAAGGGGTCAACCTATGGCTACACCTTC.